This entry lists 9 T cell receptor beta chains sequenced from one sample in a study of Ad26.COV2.S vaccination and SARS-CoV-2 variants (TCRdb year 2021). The treatment or condition label on this specimen signifies: 19 received Ad26.COV2.S at low or high dose, single or two shots; roughly five received placebo; per-sample allocation not given. Repertoires of vaccine and placebo recipients were sequenced from samples taken on day 63 after the first injection. Libraries came from the immunoSEQ multiplex PCR assay. The source is immuneACCESS, and TCRdb retained only in-frame sequences with V and J called. Part of the clones is not carried over; for the studies checked, unresolved V genes explain less than half of this, and the remainder is unexplained. The sample has hundreds of thousands of clones on record, 75% to 90% of them singletons. The ten largest clones add up to around 10% of the sample. The sequencing here drew on peripheral blood, taken in a trial of Ad26.COV2.S vaccine versus placebo. These receptors came from a person aged 18 to 65 who received the Ad26.COV2.S COVID-19 vaccine or a placebo.

The chain carries TRBV5-4 and TRBJ1-3; 10 bases line up with TRBD1. This CDR3 spans 16 amino acids. Germline-derived CDR1 and CDR2 are SGHNT and YYREEE (reference sequence). Unmatched junction bases numbered 7, after V lost 0 bases and J lost 7 bases. The CDR3, as DNA: TGTGCCAGCAGCTTGGCCGGATCGGACAGGGGGAACACCATATATTTT. Amino acid sequence: CASSLAGSDRGNTIYF. Based on the CDR3 plus reference TRBV5-4 and TRBJ1-3, the full variable domain is ETGVTQSPTHLIKTRGQQVTLRCSSQSGHNTVSWYQQALGQGPQFIFQYYREEENGRGNFPPRFSGLQFPNYSSELNVNALELDDSALYLCASSLAGSDRGNTIYFGEGSWLTVV.

V is TRBV5-1 and J is TRBJ2-6, with a weak D call TRBD2 (5 bases). CDR1 SGHRS and CDR2 YFSETQ come from the germline V gene. The CDR3 runs to 19 residues. Between the trimmed V and J ends, which lost 2 bases and 0 bases, there was a span of 18 bases. CDR3 bases: TGCGCCAGCAGCTTACCCTCTGCAGGAGGCGGCTCTGGGGCCAACGTCCTGACTTTC. Translated, it gives CASSLPSAGGGSGANVLTF.

The rearrangement uses TRBV5-1 and TRBJ2-1; D not resolved. Germline CDR1 is SGHRS and CDR2 is YFSETQ. V gave up 7 bases and J gave up 7 bases, with 18 bases separating them. The CDR3 runs 14 residues. CDR3 sequence: CASAQGLIGNEQFF. The CDR3 coding sequence is TGCGCCAGCGCACAAGGGCTTATTGGTAATGAGCAGTTCTTC.

This clone has a handful of counts. This chain links TRBV24-1 with TRBJ1-2, with a tentative D call TRBD1 (6 bases). CDR3 length: 12 residues. CDR1 KGHDR and CDR2 SFDVKD come from the germline V gene. Between the trimmed V and J ends, which lost 4 bases and 8 bases, there was a span of 10 bases. The CDR3 region is CATSEQGKGYTF. The CDR3 bases are TGTGCCACCAGTGAACAGGGTAAGGGCTACACCTTC.

The chain is built from TRBV19 and TRBJ1-1; perhaps TRBD1 as D (5 bases). From germline, CDR1 is LNHDA and CDR2 SQIVND (reference sequence). This CDR3 has 12 residues. The V gene lost 10 bases and the J gene lost 4 bases, with 13 bases spanning the gap. Written as DNA, the CDR3 is TGTGCCACTACCAGGGTTGGCACTGAAGCTTTCTTT. Translating it yields CATTRVGTEAFF.

This clone was found once. The rearrangement links TRBV19 to TRBJ1-5, with TRBD1 identical over 7 bases. V lost 7 bases, J lost 7 bases, and 4 bases stayed unmatched. Germline loops: CDR1 LNHDA, CDR2 SQIVND (reference sequence). The CDR3 totals 12 residues. The CDR3 DNA follows: TGTGCCAGTAAGGGGGCTCGACAGCCCCAGCATTTT. This gives the protein CASKGARQPQHF.

This clone was counted ten times or more. V gene TRBV14 combines with J gene TRBJ1-1, with D unresolved. CDR1 and CDR2 from the germline V gene are SGHDN and FVKESK. The CDR3 has 11 residues. Trimming left V 8 bases short and J 0 bases short, with 4 bases between. The CDR3 loop reads CASGLNTEAFF. The CDR3 DNA sequence: TGTGCCAGCGGCTTGAACACTGAAGCTTTCTTT.

The V call is TRBV28, the J call TRBJ1-3, with 10 positions matching TRBD1. CDR1 is MDHEN, CDR2 SYDVKM, per germline. CDR3 length: 14 residues. After removal of 10 bases from V and 0 bases from J, the junction contained 3 bases not matched to a gene. The CDR3 nucleotides read TGTGCCATCGGACAGGGGGGCTCTGGAAACACCATATATTTT. Protein: CAIGQGGSGNTIYF.

The chain is built from TRBV4-1 and TRBJ2-1; D might be TRBD1 (5 bases). Looked up from germline, CDR1 is MGHRA and CDR2 is YSYEKL. The CDR3 totals 15 residues. Trimming left V 1 base short and J 7 bases short, with 14 bases between. The CDR3 region has the DNA TGCGCCAGCAGCCAAGTGCCAGGGCGATCGAATGAGCAGTTCTTC. Encoded protein: CASSQVPGRSNEQFF.